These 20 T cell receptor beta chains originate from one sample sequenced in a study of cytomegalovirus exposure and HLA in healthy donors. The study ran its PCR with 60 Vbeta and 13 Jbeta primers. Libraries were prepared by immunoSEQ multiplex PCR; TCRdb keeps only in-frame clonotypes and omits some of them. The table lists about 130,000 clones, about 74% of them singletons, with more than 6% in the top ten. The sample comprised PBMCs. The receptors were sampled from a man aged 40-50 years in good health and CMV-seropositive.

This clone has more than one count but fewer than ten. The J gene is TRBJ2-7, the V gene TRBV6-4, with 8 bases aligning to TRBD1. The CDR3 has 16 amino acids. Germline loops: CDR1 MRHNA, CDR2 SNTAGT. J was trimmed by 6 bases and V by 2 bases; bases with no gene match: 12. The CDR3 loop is CASSDPRDRTHTEQYF. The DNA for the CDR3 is TGTGCCAGCAGTGACCCGCGGGACAGGACCCACACCGAGCAGTACTTC.

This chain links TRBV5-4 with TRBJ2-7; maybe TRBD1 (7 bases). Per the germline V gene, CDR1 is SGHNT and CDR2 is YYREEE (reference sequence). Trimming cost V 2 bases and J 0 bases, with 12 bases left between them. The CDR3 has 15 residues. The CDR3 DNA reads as TGTGCCAGCAGCTTACAGGGGACTTCCTCCTACGAGCAGTACTTC. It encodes CASSLQGTSSYEQYF.

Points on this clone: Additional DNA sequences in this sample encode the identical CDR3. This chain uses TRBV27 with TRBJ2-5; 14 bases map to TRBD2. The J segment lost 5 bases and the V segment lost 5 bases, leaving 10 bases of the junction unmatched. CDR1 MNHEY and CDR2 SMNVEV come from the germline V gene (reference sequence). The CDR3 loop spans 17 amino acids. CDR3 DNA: TGTGCCAGCAGTCTCCTGGGACTAGCGGGAGATCGGGAGACCCAGTACTTC. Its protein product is CASSLLGLAGDRETQYF.

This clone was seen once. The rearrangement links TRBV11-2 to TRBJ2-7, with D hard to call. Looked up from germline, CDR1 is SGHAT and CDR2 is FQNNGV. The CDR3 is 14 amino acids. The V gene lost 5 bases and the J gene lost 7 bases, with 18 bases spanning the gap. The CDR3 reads CASSRLQGFGEQYF. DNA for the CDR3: TGTGCCAGCAGCAGACTGCAAGGATTTGGAGAGCAGTACTTC.

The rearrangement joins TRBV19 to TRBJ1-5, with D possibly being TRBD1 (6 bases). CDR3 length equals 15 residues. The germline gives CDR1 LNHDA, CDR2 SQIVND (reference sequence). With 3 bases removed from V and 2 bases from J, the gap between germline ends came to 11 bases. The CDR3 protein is CASSIGAGGNQPQHF. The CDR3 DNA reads TGTGCCAGTAGTATTGGGGCAGGGGGCAATCAGCCCCAGCATTTT.

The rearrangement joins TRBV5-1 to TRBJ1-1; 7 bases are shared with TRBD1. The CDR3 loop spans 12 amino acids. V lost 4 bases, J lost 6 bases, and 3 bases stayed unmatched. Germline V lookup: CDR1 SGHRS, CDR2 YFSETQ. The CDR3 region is CASSVTGSEAFF. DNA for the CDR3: TGCGCCAGCAGCGTGACAGGGTCTGAAGCTTTCTTT.

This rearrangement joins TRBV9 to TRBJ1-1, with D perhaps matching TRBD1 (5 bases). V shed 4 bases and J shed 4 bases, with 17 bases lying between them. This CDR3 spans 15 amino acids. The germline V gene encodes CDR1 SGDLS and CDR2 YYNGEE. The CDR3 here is CASSILGQGGTEAFF. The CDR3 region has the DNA TGTGCCAGCAGCATTCTAGGGCAGGGTGGCACTGAAGCTTTCTTT.

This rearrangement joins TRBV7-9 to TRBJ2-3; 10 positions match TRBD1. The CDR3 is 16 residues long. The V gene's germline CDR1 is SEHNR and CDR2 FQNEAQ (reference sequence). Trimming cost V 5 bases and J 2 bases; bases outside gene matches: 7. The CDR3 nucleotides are TGTGCCAGCAGCGAACTAGGGACAGGGGTCACAGATACGCAGTATTTT. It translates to CASSELGTGVTDTQYF.

In DNA, the CDR3 is TGTGCCAGCAGCTACACAACAGGGGATAATTCACCCCTCCACTTT. As protein: CASSYTTGDNSPLHF. J is TRBJ1-6 and V is TRBV28; 7 bases match TRBD1. The junction had 7 bases not matched to a gene; V was cut back by 6 bases and J by 5 bases. The germline V gene has CDR1 MDHEN and CDR2 SYDVKM. This CDR3 is 15 amino acids long. Full variable domain (rest looked up from reference TRBV28 and TRBJ1-6): DVKVTQSSRYLVKRTGEKVFLECVQDMDHENMFWYRQDPGLGLRLIYFSYDVKMKEKGDIPEGYSVSREKKERFSLILESASTNQTSMYLCASSYTTGDNSPLHFGNGTRLTVT.

The CDR3 DNA is TGTGCCAGCAGCTCTGACGCGGGACCCGGGGAGCTGTTTTTT. Translated, it gives CASSSDAGPGELFF. V is TRBV7-6 and J is TRBJ2-2; a weak D match, TRBD2 (6 bases). This CDR3 has 14 residues. Germline CDR1 SGHVS, CDR2 FNYEAQ. The germline V and J ends were trimmed by 4 bases and 6 bases, with 12 bases remaining between them.

CDR3 amino acids: CASSEGRSQETQYF. CDR3 coding DNA: TGTGCCAGCAGTGAGGGCAGAAGCCAAGAGACCCAGTACTTC. This chain joins TRBV2 and TRBJ2-5, with D unclear. From germline, CDR1 is SNHLY and CDR2 FYNNEI. The V and J ends lost 3 bases and 1 base respectively, with 9 bases between them. The CDR3 loop spans 14 amino acids.

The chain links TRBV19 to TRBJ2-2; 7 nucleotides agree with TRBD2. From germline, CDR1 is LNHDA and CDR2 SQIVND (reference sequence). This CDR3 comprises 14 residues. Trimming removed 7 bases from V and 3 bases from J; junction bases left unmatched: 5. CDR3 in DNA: TGTGCCAGTAAACGGGGGAGGGACACCGGGGAGCTGTTTTTT. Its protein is CASKRGRDTGELFF.

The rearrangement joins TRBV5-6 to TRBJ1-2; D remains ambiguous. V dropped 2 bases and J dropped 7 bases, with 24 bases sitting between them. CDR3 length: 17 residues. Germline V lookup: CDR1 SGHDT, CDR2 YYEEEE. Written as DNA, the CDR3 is TGTGCCAGCAGCTTTTGGTCGGGGTTACCTTTAGTTTTTGGCTACACCTTC. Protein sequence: CASSFWSGLPLVFGYTF.

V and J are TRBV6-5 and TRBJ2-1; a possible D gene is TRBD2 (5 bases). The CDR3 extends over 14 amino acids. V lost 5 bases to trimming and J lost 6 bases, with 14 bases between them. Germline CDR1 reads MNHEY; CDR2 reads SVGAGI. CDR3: CASSQHRLSNEQFF. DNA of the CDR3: TGTGCCAGCAGTCAACACCGACTATCCAATGAGCAGTTCTTC.

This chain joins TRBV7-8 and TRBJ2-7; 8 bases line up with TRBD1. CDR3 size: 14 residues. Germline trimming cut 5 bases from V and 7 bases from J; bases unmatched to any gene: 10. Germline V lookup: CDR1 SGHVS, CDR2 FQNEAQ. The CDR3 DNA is TGTGCCAGCAGCGGATACGGGACAGGAGATGAGCAGTACTTC. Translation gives CASSGYGTGDEQYF.

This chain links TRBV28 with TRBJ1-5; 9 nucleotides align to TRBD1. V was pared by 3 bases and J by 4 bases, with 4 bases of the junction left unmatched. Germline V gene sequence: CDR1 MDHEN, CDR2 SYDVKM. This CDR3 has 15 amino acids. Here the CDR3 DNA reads TGTGCCAGCAGTTTGACAGGGGGAAATAATCAGCCCCAGCATTTT. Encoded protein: CASSLTGGNNQPQHF.

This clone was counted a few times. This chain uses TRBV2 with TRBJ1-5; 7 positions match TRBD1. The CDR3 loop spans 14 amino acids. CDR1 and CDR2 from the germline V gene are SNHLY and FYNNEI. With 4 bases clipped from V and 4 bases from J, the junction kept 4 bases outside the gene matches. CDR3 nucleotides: TGTGCCAGCAGTGGGGACAGACCAAATCAGCCCCAGCATTTT. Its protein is CASSGDRPNQPQHF.

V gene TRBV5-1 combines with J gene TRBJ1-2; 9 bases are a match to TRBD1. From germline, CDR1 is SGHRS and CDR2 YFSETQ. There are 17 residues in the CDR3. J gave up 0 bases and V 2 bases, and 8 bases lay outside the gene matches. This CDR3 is CASSLTPGQGSNYGYTF. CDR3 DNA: TGCGCCAGCAGCTTAACCCCGGGACAGGGATCTAACTATGGCTACACCTTC. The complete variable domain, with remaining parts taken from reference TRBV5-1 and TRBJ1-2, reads KAGVTQTPRYLIKTRGQQVTLSCSPISGHRSVSWYQQTPGQGLQFLFEYFSETQRNKGNFPGRFSGRQFSNSRSEMNVSTLELGDSALYLCASSLTPGQGSNYGYTFGSGTRLTVV.

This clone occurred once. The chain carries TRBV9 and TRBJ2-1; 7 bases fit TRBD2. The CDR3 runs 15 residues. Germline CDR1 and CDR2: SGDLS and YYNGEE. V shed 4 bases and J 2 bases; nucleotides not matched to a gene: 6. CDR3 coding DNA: TGTGCCAGCAGCCCGGGGAGGGAGACCTACAATGAGCAGTTCTTC. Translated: CASSPGRETYNEQFF. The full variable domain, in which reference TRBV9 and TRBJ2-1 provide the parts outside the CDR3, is DSGVTQTPKHLITATGQRVTLRCSPRSGDLSVYWYQQSLDQGLQFLIQYYNGEERAKGNILERFSAQQFPDLHSELNLSSLELGDSALYFCASSPGRETYNEQFFGPGTRLTVL.

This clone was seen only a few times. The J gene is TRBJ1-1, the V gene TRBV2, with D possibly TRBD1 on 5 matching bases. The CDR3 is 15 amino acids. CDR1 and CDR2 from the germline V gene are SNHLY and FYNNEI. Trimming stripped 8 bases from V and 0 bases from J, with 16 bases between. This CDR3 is CASPSGGSMNTEAFF. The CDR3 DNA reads TGTGCCAGCCCCTCCGGGGGGAGCATGAACACTGAAGCTTTCTTT.